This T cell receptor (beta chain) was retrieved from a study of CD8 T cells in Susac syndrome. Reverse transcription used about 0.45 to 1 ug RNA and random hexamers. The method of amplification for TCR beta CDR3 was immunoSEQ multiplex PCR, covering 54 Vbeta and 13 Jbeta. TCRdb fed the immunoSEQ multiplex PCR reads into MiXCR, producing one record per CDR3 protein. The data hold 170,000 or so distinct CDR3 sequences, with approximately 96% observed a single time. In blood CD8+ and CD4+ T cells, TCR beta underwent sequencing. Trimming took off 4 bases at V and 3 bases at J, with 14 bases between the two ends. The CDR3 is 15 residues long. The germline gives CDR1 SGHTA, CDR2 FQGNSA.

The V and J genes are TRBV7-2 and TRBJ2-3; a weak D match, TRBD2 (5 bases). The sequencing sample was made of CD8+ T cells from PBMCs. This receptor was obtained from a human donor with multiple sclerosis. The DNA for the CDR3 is TGTGCCAGCAGCTACTCGGGAATCTGGACAGATACGCAGTATTTT. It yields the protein CASSYSGIWTDTQYF.